This T cell receptor beta chain is from a study of identical twins. TCRdb fed the 5' RACE reads into MiXCR, producing one record per CDR3 protein. The sample contains about 430,000 distinct CDR3 sequences, about 18% of which appear only once. CDR1 is SGHTA and CDR2 is FQGNSA in the germline V gene. The length of the CDR3 is 14 residues. Deletions cut 2 bases from V and 7 bases from J, with 12 bases between. The sequence was collected from a middle-aged man in good health. The sequencing input was naive T cells sorted from blood. This chain joins TRBV7-2 and TRBJ1-5, with TRBD1 as a possible D gene (5 bases). This CDR3 reads CASSLSQGRQPQHF. Written as DNA, the CDR3 is TGTGCCAGCAGCTTATCCCAGGGAAGGCAGCCCCAGCATTTT.